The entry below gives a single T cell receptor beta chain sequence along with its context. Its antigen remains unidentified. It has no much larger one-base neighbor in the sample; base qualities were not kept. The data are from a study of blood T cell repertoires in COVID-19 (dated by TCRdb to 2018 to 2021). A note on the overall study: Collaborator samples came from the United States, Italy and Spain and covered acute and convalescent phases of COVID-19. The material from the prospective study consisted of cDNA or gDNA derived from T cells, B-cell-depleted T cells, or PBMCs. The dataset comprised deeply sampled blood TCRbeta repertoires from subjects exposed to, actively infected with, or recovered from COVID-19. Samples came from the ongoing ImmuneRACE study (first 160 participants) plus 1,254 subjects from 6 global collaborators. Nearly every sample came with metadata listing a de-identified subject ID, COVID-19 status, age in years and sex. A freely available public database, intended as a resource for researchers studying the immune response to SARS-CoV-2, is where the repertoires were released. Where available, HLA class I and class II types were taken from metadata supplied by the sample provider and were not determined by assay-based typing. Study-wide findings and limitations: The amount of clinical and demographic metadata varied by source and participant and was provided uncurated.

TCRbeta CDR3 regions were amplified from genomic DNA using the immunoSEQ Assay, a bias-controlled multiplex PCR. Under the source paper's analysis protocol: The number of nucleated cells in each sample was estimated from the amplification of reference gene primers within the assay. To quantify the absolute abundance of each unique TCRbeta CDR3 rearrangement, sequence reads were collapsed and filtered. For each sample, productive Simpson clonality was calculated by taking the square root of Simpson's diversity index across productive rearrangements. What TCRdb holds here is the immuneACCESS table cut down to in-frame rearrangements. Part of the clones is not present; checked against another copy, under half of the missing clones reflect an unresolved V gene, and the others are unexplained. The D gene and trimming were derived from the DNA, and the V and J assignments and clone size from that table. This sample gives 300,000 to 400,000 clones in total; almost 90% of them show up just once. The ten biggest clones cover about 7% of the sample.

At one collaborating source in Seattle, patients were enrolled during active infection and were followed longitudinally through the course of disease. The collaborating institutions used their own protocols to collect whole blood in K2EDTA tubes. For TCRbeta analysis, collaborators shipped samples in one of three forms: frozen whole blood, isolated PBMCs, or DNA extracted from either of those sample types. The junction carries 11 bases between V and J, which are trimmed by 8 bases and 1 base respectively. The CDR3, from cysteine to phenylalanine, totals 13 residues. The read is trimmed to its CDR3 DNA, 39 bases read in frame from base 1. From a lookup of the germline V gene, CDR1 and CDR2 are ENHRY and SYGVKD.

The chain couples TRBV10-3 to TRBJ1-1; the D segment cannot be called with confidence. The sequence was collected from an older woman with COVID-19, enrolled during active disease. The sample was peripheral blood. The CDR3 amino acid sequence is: CAIGPTKNTEAFF. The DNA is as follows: TGTGCCATCGGGCCGACGAAGAACACTGAAGCTTTCTTT.